Listed below are T cell receptor beta chains from one sample, sequenced in a study of Graves' ophthalmopathy and Graves' hyperthyroidism. Each CDR3 protein is one row after TCRdb ran MiXCR on the multiplex PCR reads. The table records about 550,000 distinct CDR3 sequences, about two fifths of them present only once. What was sequenced was peripheral blood or thyroid tissue (not recorded which). The source is an adult man with Graves' hyperthyroidism. CDR3s include the opening cysteine and the closing phenylalanine or tryptophan. Fields, in order: clone size, D gene, CDR3 length, J gene, V gene, CDR3 DNA, CDR3 protein. The D gene is left open where the match is weak. Size is omitted from some rows. Given values are once, few, many or a class for expanded clones.

size: NA
D: NA
length: 16
J: TRBJ2-7
V: TRBV2
DNA: TGTGCCATCAGTTCCCATCATGGTGGGGGCACAGATACGCAGTACTTC
CDR3: CAISSHHGGGTDTQYF

size: few
D: TRBD1
length: 13
J: TRBJ2-7
V: TRBV19
DNA: TGTGCCAGTAGAGGGCAGGGGGCGAATGAGCAGTACTTC
CDR3: CASRGQGANEQYF

size: few
D: NA
length: 15
J: TRBJ1-1
V: TRBV29-1
DNA: TGCAGCGCGGCTCCGGACAGCCTCATGAACACTGAAGCTTTCTTT
CDR3: CSAAPDSLMNTEAFF

size: many
D: NA
length: 15
J: TRBJ2-7
V: TRBV7-9
DNA: TGTGCCAGCACCGGAGGGGTCCAGGGTTTGAACGAGCAGTACTTC
CDR3: CASTGGVQGLNEQYF

size: NA
D: NA
length: 15
J: TRBJ1-5
V: TRBV2
DNA: TGTGCCAGCAGCGTTAGCGGGAGATACCAAGAGACCCAGCATTTT
CDR3: CASSVSGRYQETQHF

size: NA
D: NA
length: 13
J: TRBJ1-1
V: TRBV19
DNA: TGTGCCAGTAGAAAATGGGCAATAACTGAAGCTTTCTTT
CDR3: CASRKWAITEAFF

size: NA
D: NA
length: 16
J: TRBJ1-2
V: TRBV4-2
DNA: TGTGCCAGCAGCCAAGATTTATCGGGGAGAATCTATGGCTACACCTTC
CDR3: CASSQDLSGRIYGYTF

size: few
D: TRBD1
length: 14
J: TRBJ1-5
V: TRBV2
DNA: TGTGCCAGCTGGACAGGGGTTATAGATCAGCCCCAGCATTTT
CDR3: CASWTGVIDQPQHF

size: many
D: NA
length: 16
J: TRBJ1-1
V: TRBV10-2
DNA: TGCGCCAGCAGTGAGTCGACTCGACTCGCCTTTACTGAAGCTTTCTTT
CDR3: CASSESTRLAFTEAFF

size: NA
D: NA
length: 13
J: TRBJ2-3
V: TRBV7-3
DNA: TGTGCCAGCAGCTCCGCCCTACAAGATACGCAGTATTTT
CDR3: CASSSALQDTQYF

size: many
D: NA
length: 14
J: TRBJ2-2
V: TRBV7-9
DNA: TGTGCCAGCAGCTCCGGGACCCACACCGGGGAGCTGTTTTTT
CDR3: CASSSGTHTGELFF

size: few
D: TRBD1
length: 14
J: TRBJ2-1
V: TRBV7-6
DNA: TGTGCCAGCAGCACCCGGACAGGGCCCGGTGAGCAGTTCTTC
CDR3: CASSTRTGPGEQFF

size: few
D: NA
length: 15
J: TRBJ1-4
V: TRBV7-8
DNA: TGTGCCAGCAGCTTTGGATTCCCCCTTAATGAAAAACTGTTTTTT
CDR3: CASSFGFPLNEKLFF

size: NA
D: TRBD2
length: 17
J: TRBJ2-1
V: TRBV6-5
DNA: TGTGCCAGCAGTGATGTCCTAACAGCGGGACGAGGAAGGGAGCAGTTCTTC
CDR3: CASSDVLTAGRGREQFF

size: NA
D: NA
length: 13
J: TRBJ1-1
V: TRBV20-1
DNA: TGCAGTGCTAGTGCGGGGTGGGGCACTGAAGCTTTCTTT
CDR3: CSASAGWGTEAFF

size: many
D: NA
length: 13
J: TRBJ2-2
V: TRBV7-9
DNA: TGTGCCAGCAGCTTCGGAAACACCGGGGAGCTGTTTTTT
CDR3: CASSFGNTGELFF

size: NA
D: TRBD2
length: 15
J: TRBJ2-1
V: TRBV2
DNA: TGTGCCAGCAGTGGCGCTAGCGGGCGGTCTGGTGAGCAGTTCTTC
CDR3: CASSGASGRSGEQFF

size: NA
D: NA
length: 15
J: TRBJ2-7
V: TRBV5-1
DNA: TGCGCCAGCAGCAGGGATTCAACTAGCAGGTACGAGCAGTACTTC
CDR3: CASSRDSTSRYEQYF

size: NA
D: NA
length: 14
J: TRBJ2-5
V: TRBV15
DNA: TGTGCCACCAGCAGCGCGGCGGGGTCGGCGACCCAGTACTTC
CDR3: CATSSAAGSATQYF

size: many
D: NA
length: 14
J: TRBJ1-5
V: TRBV19
DNA: TGTGCCAGTAAGGAGTTAGGGGGCAATCAGCCCCAGCATTTT
CDR3: CASKELGGNQPQHF

size: NA
D: TRBD1
length: 15
J: TRBJ1-6
V: TRBV7-3
DNA: TGTGCCAGCGCCGCGGGGACAGGGAGTAATTCACCCCTCCACTTT
CDR3: CASAAGTGSNSPLHF

size: many
D: NA
length: 11
J: TRBJ2-5
V: TRBV2
DNA: TGTGCCAGCGACAACCAAGAGACCCAGTACTTC
CDR3: CASDNQETQYF

size: many
D: NA
length: 14
J: TRBJ1-2
V: TRBV19
DNA: TGTGCCAGTAGGCCCCCAGGGGAAGTGGAGGGCTACACCTTC
CDR3: CASRPPGEVEGYTF

size: many
D: NA
length: 14
J: TRBJ1-5
V: TRBV6-5
DNA: TGTGCCAGCAGTTACGGGGACCTAGTTTGGCCCCAGCATTTT
CDR3: CASSYGDLVWPQHF

size: many
D: NA
length: 15
J: TRBJ1-2
V: TRBV7-8
DNA: TGTGCCAGCAGCCGCGACGGGGGGGCGCGATATGGCTACACCTTC
CDR3: CASSRDGGARYGYTF

size: NA
D: TRBD1
length: 11
J: TRBJ1-2
V: TRBV10-3
DNA: TGTGCCATCACCAGGGGGAAAGGCTACACCTTC
CDR3: CAITRGKGYTF

size: NA
D: TRBD2
length: 15
J: TRBJ2-1
V: TRBV7-9
DNA: TGTGCCAGCAGCTTGGCGGGGGGGCCGGGTAATGAGCAGTTCTTC
CDR3: CASSLAGGPGNEQFF

size: few
D: NA
length: 17
J: TRBJ1-1
V: TRBV9
DNA: TGTGCCAGCAGCGTTTCTATTGGACTCGAATTAAACACTGAAGCTTTCTTT
CDR3: CASSVSIGLELNTEAFF

size: many
D: NA
length: 14
J: TRBJ1-2
V: TRBV20-1
DNA: TGCAGTGCTAGAGTGGGGTGGAGTTTGGATGGCTACACCTTC
CDR3: CSARVGWSLDGYTF

size: few
D: NA
length: 14
J: TRBJ2-7
V: TRBV9
DNA: TGTGCCAGCAGTTTCCGACAGGTTAAGTACGAGCAGTACTTC
CDR3: CASSFRQVKYEQYF

size: many
D: NA
length: 13
J: TRBJ2-7
V: TRBV6-5
DNA: TGTGCCAGCAGTTACTCCGTGGCCTACGAGCAGTACTTC
CDR3: CASSYSVAYEQYF

size: many
D: NA
length: 13
J: TRBJ1-2
V: TRBV20-1
DNA: TGCAGTGCTAGTTCGGGCAGGGATTATGGCTACACCTTC
CDR3: CSASSGRDYGYTF

size: many
D: NA
length: 14
J: TRBJ1-6
V: TRBV4-2
DNA: TGTGCCAGCAGCCAACCTACAGGGATCGGACCCCTCCACTTT
CDR3: CASSQPTGIGPLHF

size: NA
D: NA
length: 16
J: TRBJ2-7
V: TRBV7-9
DNA: TGTGCCAGCAGTTCCCCCGTGGCAGGGTGGGTAGAGGGCCAGTACTTC
CDR3: CASSSPVAGWVEGQYF

size: NA
D: NA
length: 15
J: TRBJ2-6
V: TRBV18
DNA: TGTGCCAGCTCCCAGGTAGTGACTGGGGCCAACGTCCTGACTTTC
CDR3: CASSQVVTGANVLTF

size: few
D: NA
length: 12
J: TRBJ1-2
V: TRBV12-3/TRBV12-4
DNA: TGTGCCAGCAGCCACCTAAGGGCTGGCTACACCTTC
CDR3: CASSHLRAGYTF

size: NA
D: NA
length: 13
J: TRBJ1-3
V: TRBV29-1
DNA: TGCAGCGCAGGACATTTTCAAGGAAACACCATATATTTT
CDR3: CSAGHFQGNTIYF

size: few
D: NA
length: 17
J: TRBJ2-5
V: TRBV4-1
DNA: TGCGCCAGCAGCCAAGATCCTCCGGGTAATGCGGGTGAGACCCAGTACTTC
CDR3: CASSQDPPGNAGETQYF

size: NA
D: NA
length: 14
J: TRBJ2-2
V: TRBV20-1
DNA: TGCAGTGCTAGGGCCGGGAGAAGCACCGGGGAGCTGTTTTTT
CDR3: CSARAGRSTGELFF

size: many
D: NA
length: 13
J: TRBJ1-2
V: TRBV7-9
DNA: TGTGCCAGCAGCTTCTCAGGGGTGGCTGGCTACACCTTC
CDR3: CASSFSGVAGYTF

size: few
D: TRBD1
length: 15
J: TRBJ2-7
V: TRBV10-3
DNA: TGTGCCATCAGTGGTATCAGGGGGACCTCCTACGAGCAGTACTTC
CDR3: CAISGIRGTSYEQYF

size: few
D: NA
length: 11
J: TRBJ2-1
V: TRBV14
DNA: TGTGCCAGCAGCCGTCGGACGGAGCAGTTCTTC
CDR3: CASSRRTEQFF